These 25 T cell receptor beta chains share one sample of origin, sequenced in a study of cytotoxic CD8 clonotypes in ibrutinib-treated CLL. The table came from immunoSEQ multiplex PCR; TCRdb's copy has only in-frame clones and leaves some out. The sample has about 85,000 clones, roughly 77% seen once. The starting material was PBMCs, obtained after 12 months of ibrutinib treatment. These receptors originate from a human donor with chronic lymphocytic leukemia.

DNA for the CDR3: TGTGCCAGCACCCGGGGCCGTGAGGAGGATGGCTACACCTTC. Amino acids: CASTRGREEDGYTF. V is TRBV7-9 and J is TRBJ1-2, with D perhaps matching TRBD1 (5 bases). Germline V gives CDR1 SEHNR, CDR2 FQNEAQ (reference sequence). V was pared by 7 bases and J by 6 bases, with 18 bases between. CDR3 length: 14 amino acids.

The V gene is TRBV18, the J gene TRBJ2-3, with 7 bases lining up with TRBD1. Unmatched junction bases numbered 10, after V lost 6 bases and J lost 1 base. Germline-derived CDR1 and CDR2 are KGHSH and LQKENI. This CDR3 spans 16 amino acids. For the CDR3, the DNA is TGTGCCAGCTCCACCCGACAGGGTGTGGGCACAGATACGCAGTATTTT. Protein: CASSTRQGVGTDTQYF. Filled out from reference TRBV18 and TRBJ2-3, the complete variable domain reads NAGVMQNPRHLVRRRGQEARLRCSPMKGHSHVYWYRQLPEEGLKFMVYLQKENIIDESGMPKERFSAEFPKEGPSILRIQQVVRGDSAAYFCASSTRQGVGTDTQYFGPGTRLTVL.

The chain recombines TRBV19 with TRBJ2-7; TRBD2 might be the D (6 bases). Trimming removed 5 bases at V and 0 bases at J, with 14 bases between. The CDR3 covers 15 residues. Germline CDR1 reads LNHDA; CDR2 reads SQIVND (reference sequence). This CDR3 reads CASSLVPGASYEQYF. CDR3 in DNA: TGTGCCAGTAGTCTGGTGCCGGGAGCCTCCTACGAGCAGTACTTC. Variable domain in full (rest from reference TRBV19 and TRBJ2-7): DGGITQSPKYLFRKEGQNVTLSCEQNLNHDAMYWYRQDPGQGLRLIYYSQIVNDFQKGDIAEGYSVSREKKESFPLTVTSAQKNPTAFYLCASSLVPGASYEQYFGPGTRLTVT.

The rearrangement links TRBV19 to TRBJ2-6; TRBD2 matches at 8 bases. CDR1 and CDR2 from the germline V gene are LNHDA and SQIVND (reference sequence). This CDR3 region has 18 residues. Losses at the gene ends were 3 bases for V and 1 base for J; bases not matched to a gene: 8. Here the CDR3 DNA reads TGTGCCAGTAGTATCGGGCGGGAGGTTTTGTCTGGGGCCAACGTCCTGACTTTC. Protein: CASSIGREVLSGANVLTF.

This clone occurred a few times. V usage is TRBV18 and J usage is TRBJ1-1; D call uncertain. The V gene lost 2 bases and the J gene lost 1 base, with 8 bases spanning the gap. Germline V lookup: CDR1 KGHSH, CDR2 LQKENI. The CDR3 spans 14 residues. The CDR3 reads CASSPGWGNTEAFF. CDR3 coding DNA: TGTGCCAGCTCACCAGGGTGGGGGAACACTGAAGCTTTCTTT.

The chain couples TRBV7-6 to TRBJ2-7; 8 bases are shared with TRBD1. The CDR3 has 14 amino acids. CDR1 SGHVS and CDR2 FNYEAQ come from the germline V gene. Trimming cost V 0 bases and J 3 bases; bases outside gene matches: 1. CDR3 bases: TGTGCCAGCAGCTTAGCAACAGGGGGCTACGAGCAGTACTTC. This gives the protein CASSLATGGYEQYF.

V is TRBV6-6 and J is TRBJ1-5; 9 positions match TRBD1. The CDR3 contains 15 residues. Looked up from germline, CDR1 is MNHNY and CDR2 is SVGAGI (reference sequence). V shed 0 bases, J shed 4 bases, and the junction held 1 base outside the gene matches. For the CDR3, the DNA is TGTGCCAGCAGTTACTCGGGACAGGGAAATCAGCCCCAGCATTTT. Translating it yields CASSYSGQGNQPQHF.

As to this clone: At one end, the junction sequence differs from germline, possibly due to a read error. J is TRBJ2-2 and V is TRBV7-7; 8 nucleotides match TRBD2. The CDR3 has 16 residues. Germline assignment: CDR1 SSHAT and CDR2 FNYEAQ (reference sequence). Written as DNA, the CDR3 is TGTGCTAGCAGCCCAAGGAGCGGGGGCGCCGGCGGGGAGCTGTTTTTT. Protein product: CASSPRSGGAGGELFF.

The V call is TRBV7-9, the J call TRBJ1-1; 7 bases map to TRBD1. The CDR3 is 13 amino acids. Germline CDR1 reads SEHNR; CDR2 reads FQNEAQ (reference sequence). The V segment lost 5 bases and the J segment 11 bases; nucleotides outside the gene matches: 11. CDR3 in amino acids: CASSQPGQMGAFF. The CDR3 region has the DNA TGTGCCAGCAGCCAACCGGGACAGATGGGGGCTTTCTTT.

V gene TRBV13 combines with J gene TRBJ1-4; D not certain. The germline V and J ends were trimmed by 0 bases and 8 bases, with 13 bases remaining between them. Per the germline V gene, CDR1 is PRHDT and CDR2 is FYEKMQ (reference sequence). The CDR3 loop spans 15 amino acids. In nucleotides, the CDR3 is TGTGCCAGCAGCTTAGGCGCCCAGGCCGGGGAAAAACTGTTTTTT. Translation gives CASSLGAQAGEKLFF.

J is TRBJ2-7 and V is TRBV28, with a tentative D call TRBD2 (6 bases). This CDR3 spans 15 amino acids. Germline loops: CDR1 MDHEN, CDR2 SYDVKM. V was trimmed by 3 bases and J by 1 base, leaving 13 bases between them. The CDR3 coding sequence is TGTGCCAGCAGTTTCCCCCGGGGGACTTCCTACGAGCAGTACTTC. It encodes CASSFPRGTSYEQYF.

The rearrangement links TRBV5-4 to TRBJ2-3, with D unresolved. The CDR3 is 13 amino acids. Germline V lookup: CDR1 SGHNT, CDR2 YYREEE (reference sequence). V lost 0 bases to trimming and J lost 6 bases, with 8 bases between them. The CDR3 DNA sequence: TGTGCCAGCAGCTTGGGGACCGTCGATACGCAGTATTTT. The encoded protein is CASSLGTVDTQYF.

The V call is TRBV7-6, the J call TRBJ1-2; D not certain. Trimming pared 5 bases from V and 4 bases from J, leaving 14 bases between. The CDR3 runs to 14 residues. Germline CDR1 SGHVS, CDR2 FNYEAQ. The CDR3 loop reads CASSPQLAVYGYTF. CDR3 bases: TGTGCCAGCAGCCCCCAACTGGCAGTCTATGGCTACACCTTC.

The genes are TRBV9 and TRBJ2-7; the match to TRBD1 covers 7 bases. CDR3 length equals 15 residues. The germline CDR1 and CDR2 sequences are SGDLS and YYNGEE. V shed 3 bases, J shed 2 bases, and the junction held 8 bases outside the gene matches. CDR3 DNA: TGTGCCAGCAGCGAGGGGGACAGCGCAACCTACGAGCAGTACTTC. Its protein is CASSEGDSATYEQYF.

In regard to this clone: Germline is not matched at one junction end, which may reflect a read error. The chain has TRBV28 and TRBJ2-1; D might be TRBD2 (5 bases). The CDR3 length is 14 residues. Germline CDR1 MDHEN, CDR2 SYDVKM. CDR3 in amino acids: CASSLLDSHNEQFF. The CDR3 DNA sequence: TGTGCCAGCAGTTTGTTGGACTCCCACAATGAGCAGTTCTTC.

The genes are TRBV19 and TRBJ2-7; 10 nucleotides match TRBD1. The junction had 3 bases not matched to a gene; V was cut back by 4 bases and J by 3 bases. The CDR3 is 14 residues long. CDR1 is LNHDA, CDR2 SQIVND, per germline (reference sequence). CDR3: CASSTGDRGYEQYF. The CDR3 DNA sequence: TGTGCCAGTAGTACGGGGGACAGGGGCTACGAGCAGTACTTC.

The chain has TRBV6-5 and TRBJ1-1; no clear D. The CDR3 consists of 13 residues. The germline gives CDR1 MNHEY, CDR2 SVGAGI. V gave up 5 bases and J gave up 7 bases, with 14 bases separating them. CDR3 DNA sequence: TGTGCCAGCAGTCCAATCCCGGCCGGTGAAGCTTTCTTT. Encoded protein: CASSPIPAGEAFF.

CDR3 protein: CASSVGAGAFTDTQYF. The CDR3 nucleotides are TGTGCCAGCAGCGTAGGGGCAGGAGCGTTCACAGATACGCAGTATTTT. The chain is built from TRBV9 and TRBJ2-3; D not certain. V lost 0 bases and J 2 bases, leaving 13 bases between the germline ends. Germline V gene sequence: CDR1 SGDLS, CDR2 YYNGEE. The CDR3 runs to 16 residues.

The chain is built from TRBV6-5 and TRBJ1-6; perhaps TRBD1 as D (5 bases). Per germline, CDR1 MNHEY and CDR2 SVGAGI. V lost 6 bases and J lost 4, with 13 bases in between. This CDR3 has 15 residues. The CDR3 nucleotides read TGTGCCAGCAGGGACCCTAGACAGTATAATTCACCCCTCCACTTT. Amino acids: CASRDPRQYNSPLHF.

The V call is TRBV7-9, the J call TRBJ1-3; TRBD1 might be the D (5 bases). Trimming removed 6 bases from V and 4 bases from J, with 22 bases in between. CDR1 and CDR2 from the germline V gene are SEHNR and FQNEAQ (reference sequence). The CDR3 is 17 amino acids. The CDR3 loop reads CASSSVLRGGAGNTIYF. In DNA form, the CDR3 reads TGTGCCAGCAGTTCGGTGCTTCGTGGGGGTGCCGGAAACACCATATATTTT. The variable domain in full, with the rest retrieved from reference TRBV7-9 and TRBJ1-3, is DTGVSQNPRHKITKRGQNVTFRCDPISEHNRLYWYRQTLGQGPEFLTYFQNEAQLEKSRLLSDRFSAERPKGSFSTLEIQRTEQGDSAMYLCASSSVLRGGAGNTIYFGEGSWLTVV.

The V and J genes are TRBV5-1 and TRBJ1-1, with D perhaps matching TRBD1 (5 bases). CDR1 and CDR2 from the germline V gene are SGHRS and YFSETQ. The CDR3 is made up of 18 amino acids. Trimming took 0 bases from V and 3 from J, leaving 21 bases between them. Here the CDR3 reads CASSLADIFWEGYTEAFF. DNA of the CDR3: TGCGCCAGCAGCTTGGCCGACATTTTCTGGGAGGGGTACACTGAAGCTTTCTTT. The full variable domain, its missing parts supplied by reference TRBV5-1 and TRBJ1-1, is KAGVTQTPRYLIKTRGQQVTLSCSPISGHRSVSWYQQTPGQGLQFLFEYFSETQRNKGNFPGRFSGRQFSNSRSEMNVSTLELGDSALYLCASSLADIFWEGYTEAFFGQGTRLTVV.

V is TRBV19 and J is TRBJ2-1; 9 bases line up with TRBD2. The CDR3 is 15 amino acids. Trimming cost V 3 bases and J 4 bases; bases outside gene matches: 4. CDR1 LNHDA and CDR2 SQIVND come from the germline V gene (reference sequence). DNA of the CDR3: TGTGCCAGTAGTATCCCGGGACTAGCATACAATGAGCAGTTCTTC. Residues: CASSIPGLAYNEQFF.

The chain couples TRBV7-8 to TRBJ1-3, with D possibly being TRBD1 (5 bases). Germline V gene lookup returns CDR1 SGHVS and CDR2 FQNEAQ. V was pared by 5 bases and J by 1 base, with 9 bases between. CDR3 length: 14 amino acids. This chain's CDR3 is CASSRRGSGNTIYF. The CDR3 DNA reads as TGTGCCAGCAGCCGACGGGGGTCTGGAAACACCATATATTTT.

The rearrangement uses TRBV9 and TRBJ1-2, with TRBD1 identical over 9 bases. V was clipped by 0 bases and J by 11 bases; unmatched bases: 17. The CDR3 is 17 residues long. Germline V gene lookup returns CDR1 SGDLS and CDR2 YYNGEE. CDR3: CASSVVGGGQGAVGYTF. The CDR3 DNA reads TGTGCCAGCAGCGTAGTGGGTGGGGGACAGGGTGCTGTGGGGTACACCTTC.

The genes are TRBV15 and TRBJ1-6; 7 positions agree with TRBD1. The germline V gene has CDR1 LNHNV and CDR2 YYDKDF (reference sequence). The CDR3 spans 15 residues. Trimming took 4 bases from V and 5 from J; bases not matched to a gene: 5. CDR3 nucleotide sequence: TGTGCCACCAGCAAAGGACAGGCGGATAATTCACCCCTCCACTTT. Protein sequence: CATSKGQADNSPLHF.